Given below is one T cell receptor (beta chain) in context. The data are from a study of blood T cell repertoires in COVID-19. The method was immunoSEQ multiplex PCR; TCRdb's version includes in-frame clones alone and lacks a portion of them. The table has a few hundred thousand clones, approximately 85% seen once. This CDR3 has 15 residues. Per germline, CDR1 MNHEY and CDR2 SVGAGI. With V trimmed by 5 bases and J by 3 bases, 7 bases remained unmatched. Sequences were obtained from PBMCs or T cells enriched from blood (not recorded which). The rearrangement uses TRBV6-5 and TRBJ1-5, with 7 bases lining up with TRBD1. The clonotype was recovered from a woman aged 50 to 60 who had recovered from COVID-19. The CDR3 loop reads CASSTRQGINQPQHF. Here the CDR3 DNA reads TGTGCCAGCAGTACCCGACAGGGAATCAATCAGCCCCAGCATTTT.